This T cell receptor beta chain was documented in a study of T cells after yellow fever vaccination. Overall study: Preparing low-cell-number fractions relied on SMART-Seq v4 Ultra Low Input.

The authors made TCR cDNA by 5'RACE template switching, adding a universal primer site and UMIs. TCRdb reanalysed the 5' RACE reads using MiXCR and keeps one entry per CDR3 protein. This sample has some 350,000 distinct CDR3 sequences, with under 5% found just once. This CDR3 is 13 amino acids long. Trimming pared 6 bases from V and 4 bases from J, leaving 13 bases between. CDR1 is SEHNR, CDR2 FQNEAQ, per germline (reference sequence). This clonotype showed up many times. The specimen was PBMCs, collected 5 days after the yellow fever booster vaccination. This chain connects TRBV7-9 to TRBJ2-7, with D maybe TRBD1 (6 bases). The receptor was derived from a man younger than 30 who received the YFV17D yellow fever vaccine. The CDR3 nucleotides are TGTGCCAGCAGTAATACAGGGTCGTACGAGCAGTACGTC. As protein: CASSNTGSYEQYV.